A single sample gave rise to the 28 T cell receptor beta chains below, sequenced in a study of monozygotic twins with inflammatory bowel disease. TCRdb reprocessed the 5' RACE reads, with one entry per CDR3 protein and no DNA. The sample table sets out some 330,000 distinct CDR3 sequences. Sample: blood. The receptors here all came from a human donor with ulcerative colitis or Crohn's disease, or a healthy co-twin of an affected twin (not recorded which).

J is TRBJ2-1 and V is TRBV12-3 or TRBV12-4; TCRdb lists TRBD1, though no DNA is available to test this call. This CDR3 has 13 amino acids. Here the CDR3 reads CASSQGRAYEQFF.

V gene TRBV7-2 combines with J gene TRBJ2-2. The CDR3 totals 15 residues. CDR1 and CDR2 from the germline V gene are SGHTA and FQGNSA. The CDR3 sequence is CASSPTSASTGELFF.

The chain carries TRBV12-3 or TRBV12-4 and TRBJ2-5; absent DNA, TCRdb's TRBD1 call cannot be checked. This CDR3 has 14 amino acids. CDR3 protein: CASKTGTAGETQYF.

The V and J genes are TRBV7-7 and TRBJ2-5; TCRdb's D call, TRBD2, is unchecked because there is no DNA. The CDR3 runs to 14 residues. Germline V gene sequence: CDR1 SSHAT, CDR2 FNYEAQ (reference sequence). The CDR3 protein is CASSPGLSGETQYF.

V and J are TRBV12-3 or TRBV12-4 and TRBJ1-5. CDR3 length equals 13 residues. The CDR3 loop reads CASRGAQGQPQHF.

The chain has TRBV20-1 and TRBJ2-2; TCRdb picks TRBD2, but there is no DNA to check that call. Germline CDR1 is DFQATT and CDR2 is SNEGSKA (reference sequence). The CDR3 consists of 12 residues. The CDR3 loop is CSACQGPGKLFF.

The V gene is TRBV12-3 or TRBV12-4, the J gene TRBJ2-2; TCRdb's D call, TRBD1, is unchecked because there is no DNA. The CDR3 runs 15 residues. CDR3 region: CASSLAGGLVGELFF.

This chain uses TRBV11-1 with TRBJ1-1. The CDR3 contains 14 residues. The germline CDR1 and CDR2 sequences are SGHAT and FQDESV (reference sequence). The CDR3 loop is CASSLAIGNTEAFF.

The rearrangement joins TRBV7-6 to TRBJ2-2; checking the TCRdb D call of TRBD1 is not possible without DNA. The CDR3 extends over 15 amino acids. Germline CDR1 SGHVS, CDR2 FNYEAQ. The CDR3 reads CASSLSDGGTGELFF. The whole variable domain, filled in from reference TRBV7-6 and TRBJ2-2, reads GAGVSQSPRYKVTKRGQDVALRCDPISGHVSLYWYRQALGQGPEFLTYFNYEAQQDKSGLPNDRFSAERPEGSISTLTIQRTEQRDSAMYRCASSLSDGGTGELFFGEGSRLTVL.

The V call is TRBV10-3, the J call TRBJ1-1. The CDR3 runs 16 residues. Germline CDR1 ENHRY, CDR2 SYGVKD. CDR3 region: CAISESVGLGRTEAFF.

V gene TRBV29-1 combines with J gene TRBJ2-1; TCRdb's D call, TRBD2, is unchecked because there is no DNA. Germline V gives CDR1 SQVTM, CDR2 ANQGSEA. CDR3 length: 13 residues. The CDR3 protein is CSDGGGDLNEQFF.

CDR3 loop: CASSLGTSSNQPQHF. The genes are TRBV12-3 or TRBV12-4 and TRBJ1-5. This CDR3 has 15 residues.

The V call is TRBV5-4, the J call TRBJ1-1. The germline gives CDR1 SGHNT, CDR2 YYREEE (reference sequence). The CDR3 loop spans 15 amino acids. CDR3 region: CASSWGGSPNTEAFF.

This chain uses TRBV5-6 with TRBJ2-6; as DNA is missing, the TRBD1 call by TCRdb cannot be tested. The CDR3 consists of 14 residues. Looked up from germline, CDR1 is SGHDT and CDR2 is YYEEEE. The CDR3 loop reads CASSFRDGANVLTF.

The chain recombines TRBV10-3 with TRBJ2-7. The germline V gene has CDR1 ENHRY and CDR2 SYGVKD. The CDR3 covers 12 residues. Here the CDR3 reads CAISATWNEQYF.

V and J are TRBV29-1 and TRBJ2-7; absent DNA, TCRdb's TRBD1 call cannot be checked. The V gene's germline CDR1 is SQVTM and CDR2 ANQGSEA. The CDR3 has 15 residues. The CDR3 loop is CSVEDGTRPGDEQYF.

The chain joins TRBV20-1 to TRBJ2-3. This CDR3 contains 13 residues. Germline values: CDR1 DFQATT, CDR2 SNEGSKA (reference sequence). CDR3 loop: CSAREVYLGKQYF.

This chain uses TRBV7-2 with TRBJ2-5; as DNA is missing, the TRBD2 call by TCRdb cannot be tested. This CDR3 region has 14 residues. CDR1 is SGHTA, CDR2 FQGNSA, per germline. CDR3 amino acids: CASSQSGGDETQYF.

The chain has TRBV20-1 and TRBJ2-5; TCRdb's D call, TRBD1, is unchecked because there is no DNA. Germline CDR1 reads DFQATT; CDR2 reads SNEGSKA (reference sequence). The CDR3 spans 13 residues. CDR3 sequence: CSAQTGGLETQYF.

The V and J genes are TRBV5-1 and TRBJ2-7; TCRdb's D call, TRBD2, is unchecked because there is no DNA. CDR1 is SGHRS and CDR2 is YFSETQ in the germline V gene. CDR3 length: 19 amino acids. CDR3: CASSLPTRGLARSTFEQYF.

J is TRBJ2-1 and V is TRBV27; TCRdb names TRBD2, which stays unverified in the absence of DNA. CDR3 length equals 17 residues. From germline, CDR1 is MNHEY and CDR2 SMNVEV (reference sequence). CDR3 in amino acids: CASSYNQREVAYNEQFF.

The chain carries TRBV5-1 and TRBJ2-7; TCRdb names TRBD1, which stays unverified in the absence of DNA. This CDR3 is 13 amino acids long. Per germline, CDR1 SGHRS and CDR2 YFSETQ. The CDR3 here is CASNPGGGYELYF.

The rearrangement links TRBV20-1 to TRBJ2-7; the D call of TRBD1 rests on TCRdb alone, since no DNA is present to check it. The length of the CDR3 is 15 residues. The germline V gene has CDR1 DFQATT and CDR2 SNEGSKA (reference sequence). The CDR3 here is CSARLLGTGGYELYF.

The gene calls are TRBV20-1 and TRBJ2-2; TCRdb lists TRBD2, though no DNA is available to test this call. Germline values: CDR1 DFQATT, CDR2 SNEGSKA (reference sequence). The CDR3 totals 14 residues. The CDR3 sequence: CSASMEGNTGELFF.

This chain joins TRBV20-1 and TRBJ1-5; TCRdb's D gene call, TRBD1, goes unchecked for lack of DNA. This CDR3 has 15 amino acids. Looked up from germline, CDR1 is DFQATT and CDR2 is SNEGSKA (reference sequence). CDR3: CSASPSGTGVQPQHF.

This chain uses TRBV7-9 with TRBJ2-7. The CDR3 extends over 12 amino acids. Germline CDR1 reads SEHNR; CDR2 reads FQNEAQ (reference sequence). This CDR3 reads CASTGDYYEQYF.

The chain links TRBV7-2 to TRBJ2-1; TCRdb's assignment of TRBD2 cannot be checked, as there is no DNA. Per germline, CDR1 SGHTA and CDR2 FQGNSA. The CDR3 is 15 amino acids. CDR3 residues: CASSLRLGTRNEQFF.

The genes are TRBV4-3 and TRBJ2-7; TCRdb's D gene call, TRBD1, goes unchecked for lack of DNA. The germline V gene has CDR1 LGHNA and CDR2 YSLEER. The CDR3 is 14 residues long. The CDR3 loop reads CASSPPPLAYEQYF.